The entry below gives a single TCR beta chain sequence along with its context. Its antigen is as yet unknown. V lost 10 bases and J lost 6, with 13 bases in between. Per germline, CDR1 LNHDA and CDR2 SQIVND (reference sequence). This CDR3 spans 12 amino acids. The sample comes from a study of immune evolution from preneoplasia to lung adenocarcinoma. Across the study: HLA loss of heterozygosity: less than 9% AIS, under 19% MIA, around 33% ADC, none AAH.

After pathologic assessment, macro-dissection selected premalignant or tumor cells for extraction. The study's findings and limits: Normal lung had highest clonality; later lesions appeared denser, more diverse.

Data came from immunoSEQ multiplex PCR; TCRdb stores just in-frame clones and leaves some out. The data show several thousand clones, with approximately 80% seen just once and roughly 7.7% held by the top ten. This chain connects TRBV19 to TRBJ2-1; TRBD1 or TRBD2 may be the D gene (5 bases each). Source material: FFPE minimally invasive lung adenocarcinoma tissue. This receptor was obtained from a person aged 55-79 years with lung adenocarcinoma. The CDR3 region is CATLGTGNEQFF. CDR3 DNA: TGTGCCACTTTGGGGACCGGCAATGAGCAGTTCTTC.